This T cell receptor beta chain was observed in a study of T cells in Graves' hyperthyroidism and ophthalmopathy. Study information: Upon initial diagnosis and before any treatment, peripheral blood was collected.

Study-wide findings and caveats: Appearing also in blood were most of the thyroid clonotypes expanded above 0.001.

The CDR3 runs 19 residues. Germline CDR1 reads MNHNS; CDR2 reads SASEGT. V lost 2 bases and J 4 bases, leaving 26 bases between the germline ends. Note on this clonotype: Its specificity is not known.

Fresh 10 ml peripheral blood yielded PBMCs. TCR beta CDR3 sequences were amplified from RNA transcripts. The study used the HTBI primer set for a first-round RT-PCR of the TCR CDR3. Via MiXCR, TCRdb re-called the multiplex PCR reads, giving one row per CDR3 protein. The data contain about 270,000 distinct CDR3 sequences, about 20% of them seen just once; the ten biggest clones take up 64%. This receptor was taken from a young man with Graves' ophthalmopathy. The material sequenced was blood. V is TRBV6-1 and J is TRBJ1-2; the D gene is possibly TRBD1 (5 bases). CDR3 residues: CASSEISSEQGEVTYGYTF. In nucleotides, the CDR3 is TGTGCCAGCAGTGAAATATCGTCCGAGCAGGGAGAAGTTACCTATGGCTACACCTTC.